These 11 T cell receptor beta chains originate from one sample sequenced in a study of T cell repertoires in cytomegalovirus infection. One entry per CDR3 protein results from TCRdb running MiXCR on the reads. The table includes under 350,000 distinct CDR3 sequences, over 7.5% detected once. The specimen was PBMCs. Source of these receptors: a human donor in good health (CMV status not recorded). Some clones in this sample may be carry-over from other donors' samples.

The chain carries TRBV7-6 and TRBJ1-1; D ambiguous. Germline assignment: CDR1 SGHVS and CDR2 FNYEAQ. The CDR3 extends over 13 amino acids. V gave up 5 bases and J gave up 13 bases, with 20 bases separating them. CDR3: CASSPGSGSRGFF. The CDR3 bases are TGTGCCAGCAGCCCGGGGTCCGGGTCCCGTGGTTTCTTT.

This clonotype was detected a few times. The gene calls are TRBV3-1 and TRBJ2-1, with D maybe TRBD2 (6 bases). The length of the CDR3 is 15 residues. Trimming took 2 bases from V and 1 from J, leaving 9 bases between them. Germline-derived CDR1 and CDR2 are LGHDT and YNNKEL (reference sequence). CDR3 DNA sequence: TGTGCCAGCAGCCAAATAGCGGCTTCCTACAATGAGCAGTTCTTC. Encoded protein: CASSQIAASYNEQFF.

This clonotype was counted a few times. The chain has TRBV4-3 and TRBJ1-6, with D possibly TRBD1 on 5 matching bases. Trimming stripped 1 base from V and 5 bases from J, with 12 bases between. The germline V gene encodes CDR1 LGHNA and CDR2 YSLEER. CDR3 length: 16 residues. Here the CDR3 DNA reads TGCGCCAGCAGCCAAGTCCTGGGACGGGATAATTCACCCCTCCACTTT. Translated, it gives CASSQVLGRDNSPLHF.

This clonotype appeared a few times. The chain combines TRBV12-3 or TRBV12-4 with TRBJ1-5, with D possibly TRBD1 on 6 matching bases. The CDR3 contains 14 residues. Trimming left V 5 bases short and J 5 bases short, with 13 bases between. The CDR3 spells CASSRTEEDQPQHF. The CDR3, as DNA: TGTGCCAGCAGTCGGACAGAAGAGGATCAGCCCCAGCATTTT.

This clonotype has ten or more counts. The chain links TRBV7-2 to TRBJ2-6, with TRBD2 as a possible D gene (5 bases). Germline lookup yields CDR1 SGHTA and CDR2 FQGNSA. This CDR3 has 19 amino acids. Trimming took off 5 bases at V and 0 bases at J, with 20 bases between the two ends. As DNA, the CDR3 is TGTGCCAGCAGCGCCCCTGCGGTTGGTACTAGCTCTGGGGCCAACGTCCTGACTTTC. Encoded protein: CASSAPAVGTSSGANVLTF.

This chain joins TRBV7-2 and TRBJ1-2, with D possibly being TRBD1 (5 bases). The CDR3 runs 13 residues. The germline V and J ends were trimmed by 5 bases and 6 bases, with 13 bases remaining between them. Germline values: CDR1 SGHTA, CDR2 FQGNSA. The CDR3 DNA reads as TGTGCCAGCAGCCCCAACCCAGGGCATGGCTACACCTTC. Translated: CASSPNPGHGYTF.

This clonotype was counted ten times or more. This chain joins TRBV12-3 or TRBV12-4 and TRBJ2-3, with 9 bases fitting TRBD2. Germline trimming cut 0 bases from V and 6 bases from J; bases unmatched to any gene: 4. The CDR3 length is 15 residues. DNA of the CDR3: TGTGCCAGCAGTTTAGCAGTAGCGGGGGCCGATACGCAGTATTTT. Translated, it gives CASSLAVAGADTQYF.

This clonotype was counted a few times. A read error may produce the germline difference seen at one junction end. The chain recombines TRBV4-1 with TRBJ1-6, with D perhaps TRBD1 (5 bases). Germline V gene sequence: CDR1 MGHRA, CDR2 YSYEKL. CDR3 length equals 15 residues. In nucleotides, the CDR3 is TGTGCCAGCAGCCAAGAGGGGCAGTATGATTCACCCCTCCACTTT. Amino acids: CASSQEGQYDSPLHF.

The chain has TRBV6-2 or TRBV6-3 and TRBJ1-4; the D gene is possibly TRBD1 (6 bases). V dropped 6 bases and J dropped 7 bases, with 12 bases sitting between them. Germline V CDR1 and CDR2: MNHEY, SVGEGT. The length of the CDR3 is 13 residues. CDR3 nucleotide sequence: TGTGCCAGCAGCAGGCGGGGGGCTGAAAAACTGTTTTTT. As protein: CASSRRGAEKLFF.

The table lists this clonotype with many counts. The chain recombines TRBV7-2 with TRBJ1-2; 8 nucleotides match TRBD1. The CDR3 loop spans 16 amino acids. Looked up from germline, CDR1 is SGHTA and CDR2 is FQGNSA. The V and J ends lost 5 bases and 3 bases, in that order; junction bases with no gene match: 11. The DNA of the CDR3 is TGTGCCAGCAGCCTAGGGACGACAGGGGTCGACTATGGCTACACCTTC. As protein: CASSLGTTGVDYGYTF.

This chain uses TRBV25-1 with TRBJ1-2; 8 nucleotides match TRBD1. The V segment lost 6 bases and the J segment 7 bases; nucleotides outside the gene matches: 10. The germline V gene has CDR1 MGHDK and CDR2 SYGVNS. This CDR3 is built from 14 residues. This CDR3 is CASSRNGQGSGYTF. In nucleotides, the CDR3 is TGTGCCAGCAGCCGAAATGGACAGGGATCTGGCTACACCTTC.